This T cell receptor beta chain stems from a study of blood T cell repertoires in COVID-19 (TCRdb year 2020). For the wider study: Samples from collaborators originated in the United States, Italy and Spain and spanned both the acute and convalescent phases of COVID-19. HLA class I and class II types, where available, came from metadata supplied by the sample provider rather than from assay-based typing. The samples were drawn from two sources: the first 160 participants of the ongoing ImmuneRACE study, and 1,000 to 1,500 subjects contributed by 6 global collaborators. The dataset comprised deeply sampled blood TCRbeta repertoires from subjects exposed to, actively infected with, or recovered from COVID-19. Nearly every sample came with metadata listing a de-identified subject ID, COVID-19 status, age in years and sex. The repertoires were released in a freely available public database intended as a resource for research on the immune response to SARS-CoV-2. The material from the prospective study consisted of cDNA or gDNA derived from T cells, B-cell-depleted T cells, or PBMCs. Paper-wide results and their limitations: How much clinical and demographic metadata was included differed by source and by participant, and the metadata was provided uncurated.

Each collaborating institution followed its own protocols to collect whole blood in K2EDTA tubes. For TCRbeta analysis, collaborators shipped samples in one of three forms: frozen whole blood, isolated PBMCs, or DNA extracted from either of those sample types. The immunoSEQ Assay, a bias-controlled multiplex PCR, was used to amplify TCRbeta CDR3 regions from genomic DNA. In the paper's pipeline: The number of nucleated cells in each sample was estimated from the amplification of reference gene primers within the assay. Sequence reads were collapsed and filtered to measure the absolute abundance of every unique TCRbeta CDR3 rearrangement. For each sample, productive Simpson clonality was calculated by taking the square root of Simpson's diversity index across productive rearrangements. The clones in this table, taken by TCRdb from immuneACCESS, are in-frame only. Not every clone is retained; where verified, under half of the shortfall comes from an unresolved V gene, and the cause of the rest is unknown. V and J calls and clone size are as listed in that table; D and trimming were resolved from the DNA. Recorded for this sample are 350,000 to 450,000 clones; about 85% of them occurred a single time. The top ten hold more than 3% of the sample.

Remarks on this clone: The specificity of this receptor is unknown. The sample holds no much larger clone one base away, and base qualities are not on file.

The cysteine opens and the phenylalanine closes a CDR3 of 17 amino acids. Kept here is only the CDR3 DNA, which spans 51 bases and is read in frame from base 1. V has 5 bases trimmed and J has 5 bases trimmed; junction bases matching no gene number 13. Taken from the germline V gene, the CDR1 and CDR2 loops are SGHNT and YENEEA. The sequenced sample consisted of peripheral blood. The rearranged segments are TRBV11-3 and TRBJ2-2; the junction holds 8 bases that match TRBD1. The sequence was collected from a woman aged 18-30 years with acute or convalescent COVID-19. Read as DNA, the sequence is TGTGCCAGCAGCATCGACAACGGACAGGGAGATACCGGGGAGCTGTTTTTT. This translates into CASSIDNGQGDTGELFF.